These 10 T cell receptor beta chains originate from one sample sequenced in a study of blood T cell repertoires in COVID-19. Libraries were prepared by immunoSEQ multiplex PCR; TCRdb keeps only in-frame clonotypes and omits some of them. Of approximately 200,000 clones listed, more than 75% are singletons. Sequencing used peripheral blood. Receptor source: a man in his sixties who had recovered from COVID-19.

This clone occurred once. The chain has TRBV18 and TRBJ2-7, with TRBD2 matching 8 bases. The J segment lost 6 bases and the V segment lost 5 bases, leaving 12 bases of the junction unmatched. From germline, CDR1 is KGHSH and CDR2 LQKENI. The CDR3 runs 15 residues. CDR3 residues: CASSSGLAGVAEQYF. CDR3 coding DNA: TGTGCCAGCTCATCAGGACTAGCCGGGGTCGCCGAGCAGTACTTC. Full variable domain (remainder filled in from reference TRBV18 and TRBJ2-7): NAGVMQNPRHLVRRRGQEARLRCSPMKGHSHVYWYRQLPEEGLKFMVYLQKENIIDESGMPKERFSAEFPKEGPSILRIQQVVRGDSAAYFCASSSGLAGVAEQYFGPGTRLTVT.

The V and J genes are TRBV12-3 or TRBV12-4 and TRBJ1-5; the match to TRBD1 covers 9 bases. V lost 7 bases and J lost 7; bases outside the gene matches: 5. This CDR3 region has 13 residues. The CDR3 region is CASKQGARQPQHF. In DNA, the CDR3 is TGTGCCAGCAAACAGGGGGCGAGACAGCCCCAGCATTTT.

CDR3 sequence: CASSAGTLNYGYTF. CDR3 nucleotides: TGTGCCAGTAGTGCGGGGACCCTGAACTATGGCTACACCTTC. The J gene is TRBJ1-2, the V gene TRBV19; weak D call: TRBD1 (5 bases). CDR3 length: 14 amino acids. Germline-derived CDR1 and CDR2 are LNHDA and SQIVND (reference sequence). The germline V and J ends were trimmed by 5 bases and 2 bases, with 12 bases remaining between them.

This clone came up once. The chain links TRBV19 to TRBJ1-2; 8 bases map to TRBD1. Germline V CDR1 and CDR2: LNHDA, SQIVND (reference sequence). The CDR3 has 19 residues. With V trimmed by 3 bases and J by 5 bases, 20 bases remained unmatched. CDR3 in DNA: TGTGCCAGTAGTATGGCCGGAACGTCGGGACAGGCCCTATTGTATGGCTACACCTTC. Its protein product is CASSMAGTSGQALLYGYTF.

The V gene is TRBV27, the J gene TRBJ2-1, with D perhaps TRBD1 (6 bases). Trimming took off 5 bases at V and 2 bases at J, with 10 bases between the two ends. There are 14 residues in the CDR3. In germline, CDR1 is MNHEY, CDR2 SMNVEV (reference sequence). The CDR3 sequence is CASSPRGTYNEQFF. In DNA form, the CDR3 reads TGTGCCAGCAGTCCAAGGGGGACCTACAATGAGCAGTTCTTC.

The chain carries TRBV9 and TRBJ1-6; D unclear. CDR1 is SGDLS, CDR2 YYNGEE, per germline. This CDR3 region has 12 residues. V dropped 1 base and J dropped 10 bases, with 6 bases sitting between them. CDR3 DNA sequence: TGTGCCAGCAGCGTATTGGGCTCACCCCTCCACTTT. As protein: CASSVLGSPLHF.

This chain links TRBV12-3 or TRBV12-4 with TRBJ1-2, with D possibly matching TRBD1 (5 bases). V was cut by 5 bases and J by 9 bases, with 16 bases left in between. The CDR3 consists of 13 residues. The CDR3 sequence: CASSTPGTLSYTF. In DNA, the CDR3 is TGTGCCAGCAGTACCCCCGGGACTCTGAGCTACACCTTC.

The chain links TRBV6-1 to TRBJ1-6; 8 bases line up with TRBD1. The CDR3 length is 17 residues. Trimming at V came to 4 bases and at J to 6 bases, leaving 11 bases not matched to a gene. Germline CDR1 MNHNS, CDR2 SASEGT. In DNA form, the CDR3 reads TGTGCCAGCAGTGCCACTTTGACAGGGGCCATTAATTCACCCCTCCACTTT. It is translated as CASSATLTGAINSPLHF.

In nucleotides, the CDR3 is TGTGCCAGCAAGTGGGACAGGGGATCGAACACCGGGGAGCTGTTTTTT. Translating gives CASKWDRGSNTGELFF. The chain uses TRBV2 and TRBJ2-2, with 10 nucleotides matching TRBD1. Trimming took 7 bases from V and 0 from J; bases not matched to a gene: 5. This CDR3 comprises 16 residues. Germline lookup yields CDR1 SNHLY and CDR2 FYNNEI.

The chain recombines TRBV15 with TRBJ1-5; 9 bases match TRBD1. Trimming at V came to 1 base and at J to 2 bases, leaving 9 bases not matched to a gene. Germline V gene data show CDR1 as LNHNV and CDR2 as YYDKDF (reference sequence). This CDR3 is built from 18 residues. CDR3 DNA sequence: TGTGCCACCAGCAGAGGGATTAGGGACAGGGCAGGCAATCAGCCCCAGCATTTT. It codes for CATSRGIRDRAGNQPQHF.